This TCR beta chain was obtained from a study of beta chain features in type 1 diabetes. Since all of the isolated RNA was reverse transcribed, expressed TCRB transcripts were what got sequenced. Clones were sequenced by immunoSEQ multiplex PCR, and TCRdb holds only the in-frame ones, with some missing. This table holds 250,000 or so clones, 55% to 70% found once. Germline CDR1 is MDHEN and CDR2 is SYDVKM. This CDR3 has 13 amino acids. With 6 bases removed from V and 9 bases from J, the gap between germline ends came to 16 bases. The sequence was collected from a man aged 25-45 years in good health. The chain uses TRBV28 and TRBJ2-3; D remains unclear. Sequencing was performed on naive CD4+ T cells from blood. CDR3 DNA sequence: TGTGCCAGCAGCTCCCTGCTGATCAGAACGCAGTATTTT. Its protein is CASSSLLIRTQYF.